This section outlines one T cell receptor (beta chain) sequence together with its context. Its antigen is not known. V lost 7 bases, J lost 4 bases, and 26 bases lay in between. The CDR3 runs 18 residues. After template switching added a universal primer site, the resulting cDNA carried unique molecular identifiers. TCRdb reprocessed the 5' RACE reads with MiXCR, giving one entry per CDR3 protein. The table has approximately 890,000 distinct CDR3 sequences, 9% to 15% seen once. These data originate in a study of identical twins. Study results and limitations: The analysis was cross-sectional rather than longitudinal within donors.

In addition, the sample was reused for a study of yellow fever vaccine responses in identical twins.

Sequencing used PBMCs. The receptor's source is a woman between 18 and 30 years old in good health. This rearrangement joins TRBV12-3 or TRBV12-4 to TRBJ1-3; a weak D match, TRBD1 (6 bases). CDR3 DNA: TGTGCCAGCAATCACCCTTGGGGGGGGCGAAAGACCGGAAACACCATATATTTT. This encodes CASNHPWGGRKTGNTIYF.